The rows below give T cell receptor beta chains drawn from one sample of a study of technical replicates of blood from a few donors. Clones were sequenced by immunoSEQ multiplex PCR, and TCRdb holds only the in-frame ones, with some missing. The data show roughly 90,000 clones, approximately 90% seen once. The sample comprised T cells isolated from PBMCs. The receptors were gathered from a human donor in good health. Each CDR3 is given with its conserved first and last residue. A D gene is named only where the DNA matches it firmly. Clone size, where shown, is once, few, many, or a class for clones that have expanded.

CDR3aa | CDR3nt | j_gene | v_gene | d_gene | abundance
CASSYDGGKEAFF | TGTGCCAGCAGTTACGACGGGGGTAAAGAAGCTTTCTTT | TRBJ1-1 | TRBV6-5 | NA | few
CASSLATGGGEKLFF | TGTGCCAGCAGCTTAGCCACAGGGGGCGGCGAAAAACTGTTTTTT | TRBJ1-4 | TRBV7-9 | TRBD1 | NA
CASSLTWAGETQYF | TGTGCCAGCAGCCTGACCTGGGCCGGTGAGACCCAGTACTTC | TRBJ2-5 | TRBV5-8 | NA | NA
CASSQDRGFSPLHF | TGTGCCAGCAGCCAGGACAGGGGGTTTTCACCCCTCCACTTT | TRBJ1-6 | TRBV13 | TRBD1 | NA
CASSQAFGTGSYEQYF | TGTGCCAGCAGCCAAGCTTTTGGGACAGGGAGCTACGAGCAGTACTTC | TRBJ2-7 | TRBV4-2 | TRBD1 | NA
CAISESRDRGAFF | TGTGCCATCAGTGAGTCTCGTGACAGGGGGGCTTTCTTT | TRBJ1-1 | TRBV10-3 | TRBD1 | NA
CASSSVSAGGSEQFF | TGTGCCAGCAGCTCAGTTTCGGCGGGGGGATCTGAGCAGTTCTTC | TRBJ2-1 | TRBV9 | TRBD2 | NA
CASGVTGFNTGELFF | TGTGCCAGCGGTGTAACGGGGTTTAACACCGGGGAGCTGTTTTTT | TRBJ2-2 | TRBV2 | NA | NA
CATSRDLGSRNEQFF | TGTGCCACCAGCAGAGATCTCGGGAGTAGGAATGAGCAGTTCTTC | TRBJ2-1 | TRBV15 | NA | NA
CASSMSSGGHNEQFF | TGTGCCAGTAGTATGTCTAGCGGGGGACACAATGAGCAGTTCTTC | TRBJ2-1 | TRBV19 | TRBD2 | NA
CASSPLGASGGTDTQYF | TGTGCCAGCAGCCCTCTAGGGGCTAGCGGGGGCACAGATACGCAGTATTTT | TRBJ2-3 | TRBV11-2 | TRBD2 | NA
CASSRPSIDEQFF | TGTGCCAGCAGTCGTCCGAGTATCGATGAGCAGTTCTTC | TRBJ2-1 | TRBV11-2 | NA | NA
CATSRELGGGQPQHF | TGTGCCACCAGCAGAGAATTGGGAGGGGGTCAGCCCCAGCATTTT | TRBJ1-5 | TRBV15 | NA | NA
CSVEDWVEYTGNTEAFF | TGCAGCGTTGAAGACTGGGTGGAGTACACAGGGAACACTGAAGCTTTCTTT | TRBJ1-1 | TRBV29-1 | NA | NA
CAISRDTYEQYF | TGTGCCATCAGTCGGGACACCTACGAGCAGTACTTC | TRBJ2-7 | TRBV10-3 | NA | NA
CASSLNRGGYEQYF | TGTGCCAGCAGCCTCAACAGGGGAGGCTACGAGCAGTACTTC | TRBJ2-7 | TRBV11-3 | NA | NA
CASSTTGTSVSSYYNEQFF | TGTGCCAGCAGCACGACCGGGACTAGTGTCTCGTCTTACTACAATGAGCAGTTCTTC | TRBJ2-1 | TRBV7-8 | TRBD2 | NA
CASSHSTGVEGYTF | TGCGCCAGCAGCCATTCGACAGGGGTCGAAGGCTACACCTTC | TRBJ1-2 | TRBV5-1 | TRBD1 | NA
CASSSPAGRLDDGYTF | TGTGCCAGCAGCTCCCCCGCGGGGCGCTTGGATGATGGCTACACCTTC | TRBJ1-2 | TRBV7-9 | NA | NA
CSAPGIAGYTF | TGCAGCGCCCCAGGGATTGCTGGCTACACCTTC | TRBJ1-2 | TRBV29-1 | NA | NA
CASSGGLAGIYEQYF | TGTGCCAGCAGCGGTGGACTAGCGGGGATCTACGAGCAGTACTTC | TRBJ2-7 | TRBV9 | TRBD2 | NA
CASSSTGGGVSYEQYF | TGTGCCAGCAGCTCCACAGGAGGCGGGGTTTCCTACGAGCAGTACTTC | TRBJ2-7 | TRBV21-1 | NA | NA
CASSAGASGGVSSTDTQYF | TGTGCCAGCAGCGCTGGGGCTAGCGGGGGGGTTTCTAGCACAGATACGCAGTATTTT | TRBJ2-3 | TRBV9 | TRBD2 | NA
CASSSDLFLGGGAGTGELFF | TGTGCCAGCAGCTCCGACTTGTTTCTTGGAGGGGGCGCCGGAACCGGGGAGCTGTTTTTT | TRBJ2-2 | TRBV13 | NA | NA
CASSEDRSYEQYF | TGCGCCAGCAGCGAAGACAGGAGCTACGAGCAGTACTTC | TRBJ2-7 | TRBV5-1 | NA | NA
CASKPQGARPQHF | TGTGCCAGCAAACCTCAGGGGGCGCGGCCCCAGCATTTT | TRBJ1-5 | TRBV27 | TRBD1 | NA
CASSSFQVVEGKYEQYF | TGTGCCAGCAGCTCGTTCCAAGTGGTAGAGGGAAAATACGAGCAGTACTTC | TRBJ2-7 | TRBV7-9 | NA | NA
CASSWEVWGEKLFF | TGTGCCAGCAGCTGGGAGGTCTGGGGGGAAAAACTGTTTTTT | TRBJ1-4 | TRBV5-5 | NA | NA
CAWRPRTGGTEQYF | TGTGCCTGGAGGCCGCGGACAGGGGGAACCGAGCAGTACTTC | TRBJ2-7 | TRBV30 | TRBD1 | NA
CASSQSRGCFYEQYF | TGCGCCAGCAGTCAATCGCGGGGGTGCTTCTACGAGCAGTACTTC | TRBJ2-7 | TRBV23-1 | TRBD2 | once
CASSPAPGAYEQYF | TGTGCCAGCAGCCCTGCCCCGGGGGCCTACGAGCAGTACTTC | TRBJ2-7 | TRBV11-2 | NA | NA
CASSLERPGPTEAFF | TGTGCCAGCAGCTTAGAAAGGCCAGGGCCCACTGAAGCTTTCTTT | TRBJ1-1 | TRBV7-3 | NA | NA
CASSLEGSGSSYEQYF | TGCGCCAGCAGCTTGGAAGGATCCGGGAGCTCCTACGAGCAGTACTTC | TRBJ2-7 | TRBV5-1 | NA | NA
CASSDSLTSARSF | TGTGCCAGTAGTGACTCCCTGACTAGTGCCCGGAGTTTC | TRBJ2-7 | TRBV19 | NA | NA
CASSPAPAGQNTGELFF | TGCGCCAGCAGCCCGGCCCCAGCTGGACAGAACACCGGGGAGCTGTTTTTT | TRBJ2-2 | TRBV5-1 | NA | NA
CASSTLRGDTQYF | TGTGCCAGCAGTACCCTACGGGGAGATACGCAGTATTTT | TRBJ2-3 | TRBV25-1 | NA | NA
CASSLGTGALSGANVLTF | TGTGCCAGCAGCCTTGGGACAGGGGCCCTCTCTGGGGCCAACGTCCTGACTTTC | TRBJ2-6 | TRBV21-1 | NA | NA
CASSRAEDGELFF | TGTGCCAGCTCACGTGCGGAGGACGGGGAGCTGTTTTTT | TRBJ2-2 | TRBV18 | NA | once
CASSFSPKVETQYF | TGTGCCAGCAGCTTTTCCCCTAAAGTTGAGACCCAGTACTTC | TRBJ2-5 | TRBV7-6 | NA | NA
CASRAGTSGPYEQYF | TGTGCCAGCAGGGCCGGGACTAGCGGCCCCTACGAGCAGTACTTC | TRBJ2-7 | TRBV11-1 | TRBD2 | NA
CASSYSSENTEAFF | TGTGCCAGCAGTTACTCAAGCGAGAACACTGAAGCTTTCTTT | TRBJ1-1 | TRBV6-5 | NA | NA
CASSPNEGQGIYEQYF | TGTGCCAGCTCACCTAATGAGGGACAGGGAATCTACGAGCAGTACTTC | TRBJ2-7 | TRBV18 | TRBD1 | NA